The present entry profiles one T cell receptor beta chain with its context. Its antigen is unidentified. With 60 Vbeta and 13 Jbeta primers, the PCR was carried out. Profiled with immunoSEQ multiplex PCR; TCRdb holds only in-frame clones, not every one. The sample shows 100,000 or so clones, and about 3.4% sits with its ten largest clones. V lost 5 bases and J lost 8; bases outside the gene matches: 6. The CDR3 totals 13 residues. CDR1 and CDR2 from the germline V gene are SGHVS and FNYEAQ. The data originate from a study of cytomegalovirus exposure and HLA in healthy donors. Study-wide context: Of all 370 or so donors who were genotyped, 75% to 85% belonged to the Caucasian-associated ancestry cluster.

Study outcomes and limitations: Common viral pathogens seemed to be connected with several of the most significant clusters, according to a later analysis.

The sample was PBMCs. This TCR came from a woman in her thirties in good health and CMV-seronegative. The chain has TRBV7-6 and TRBJ1-2; 9 positions match TRBD1. The CDR3 loop reads CASSPGTGLGYTF. The CDR3 DNA reads as TGTGCCAGCAGCCCTGGGACAGGGCTGGGCTACACCTTC.